This T cell receptor (beta chain) was retrieved from a study of T cells in women clearing cervical HPV infection. Study findings and constraints: Repertoire richness, not evenness, was significantly elevated in CIN3+ cases versus controls.

immunoSEQ multiplex PCR used an average of around 1,100 ng genomic DNA. Sequencing used immunoSEQ multiplex PCR; TCRdb keeps in-frame clones, though not all of them. This repertoire includes over 25,000 clones. Of note for this clone: The antigen is undetermined. This CDR3 is also generated by other DNA sequences in the sample.

The sample consisted of blood buffy coat. This receptor was identified in a woman aged 18 to 75 with a cervical HPV16 infection that either progressed to CIN3+ or cleared (not recorded which).

The CDR3 loop is CASSQRTGGASGNTIYF. Partial CDR3 DNA: TGTGCCAGCAGCCAGCGGACAGGGGGGGCCTCTGGAAACACC. The rearrangement links TRBV7-6 to TRBJ1-3, with TRBD1 matching 10 bases. The sequenced fragment ends 3 residues before the CDR3 boundary, so the rest is inferred from the germline J gene. The CDR3 has 17 residues. J was trimmed by 0 bases and V by 5 bases; bases with no gene match: 7. Germline CDR1 is SGHVS and CDR2 is FNYEAQ.